One sample yielded the 29 T cell receptor beta chains listed below, sequenced in a study of siplizumab effects on memory and regulatory T cells. Mixed lymphocyte reaction cells were cocultured at 37°C for 6 to 7 days. No antigens are known for them. Assay used: immunoSEQ multiplex PCR; TCRdb lists only in-frame clones, some missing. The sample comprises 9,500 to 15,000 clones, more than 45% of which are singletons, and 30% to 45% rests with the top ten. The specimen was CFSE-low (dividing) CD8+ T cells sorted from an allogeneic mixed lymphocyte reaction. These receptors all come from a human donor in good health; the cells came from an allogeneic mixed lymphocyte reaction. Some clones in this sample may be carry-over from other donors' samples.

The chain uses TRBV6-5 and TRBJ2-1; 11 bases are a match to TRBD2. The V gene's germline CDR1 is MNHEY and CDR2 SVGAGI. The CDR3 is 15 amino acids. The V segment lost 6 bases and the J segment 4 bases; nucleotides outside the gene matches: 5. CDR3 bases: TGTGCCAGCAGAACCGGGACTAGCGGATACAATGAGCAGTTCTTC. As protein: CASRTGTSGYNEQFF.

Notes on this clone: Different DNA sequences within this sample yield the same CDR3. The V gene is TRBV27, the J gene TRBJ2-1; 10 nucleotides agree with TRBD2. CDR1 MNHEY and CDR2 SMNVEV come from the germline V gene (reference sequence). With 5 bases clipped from V and 4 bases from J, the junction kept 5 bases outside the gene matches. The CDR3 extends over 15 amino acids. This CDR3 reads CASSPGTSVYNEQFF. The DNA of the CDR3 is TGTGCCAGCAGTCCCGGGACTAGCGTGTACAATGAGCAGTTCTTC.

The chain has TRBV4-1 and TRBJ2-7; D uncertain. The germline V and J ends were trimmed by 0 bases and 4 bases, with 10 bases remaining between them. This CDR3 spans 14 amino acids. The germline V gene has CDR1 MGHRA and CDR2 YSYEKL. The CDR3 is CASSQEVTYYEQYF. The CDR3 nucleotides read TGCGCCAGCAGCCAAGAAGTCACATATTACGAGCAGTACTTC.

V gene TRBV4-1 combines with J gene TRBJ2-7, with TRBD2 matching over 7 bases. The junction had 11 bases not matched to a gene; V was cut back by 4 bases and J by 5 bases. Germline V gives CDR1 MGHRA, CDR2 YSYEKL. The CDR3 consists of 15 residues. The CDR3 sequence: CASSPMGGSRDEQYF. CDR3 DNA: TGCGCCAGCAGCCCCATGGGCGGGAGTCGGGACGAGCAGTACTTC.

This clone appeared once. The chain carries TRBV10-3 and TRBJ2-2; tentatively, D is TRBD1 (6 bases). The CDR3 runs to 12 residues. Trimming took off 5 bases at V and 7 bases at J, with 8 bases between the two ends. Germline assignment: CDR1 ENHRY and CDR2 SYGVKD. The CDR3 sequence is CAISKGDGELFF. CDR3 nucleotides: TGTGCCATCAGTAAGGGGGACGGGGAGCTGTTTTTT.

This clone has just a few counts. The chain couples TRBV11-3 to TRBJ2-4; no clear D. The germline V gene encodes CDR1 SGHNT and CDR2 YENEEA. The CDR3 runs to 20 residues. V shed 4 bases and J shed 1 base, with 26 bases lying between them. CDR3: CASSSPTGSRVIGAKNIQYF. The CDR3 DNA is TGTGCCAGCAGCTCACCGACCGGGTCGAGAGTTATAGGGGCCAAAAACATTCAGTACTTC.

The rearrangement uses TRBV7-8 and TRBJ2-3; the match to TRBD2 covers 8 bases. The ends lost 2 bases at V and 3 bases at J; junction bases unmatched: 4. The germline gives CDR1 SGHVS, CDR2 FQNEAQ. This CDR3 comprises 15 residues. The CDR3 sequence: CASSLIRGGTDTQYF. CDR3 bases: TGTGCCAGCAGCTTAATTCGGGGGGGTACAGATACGCAGTATTTT.

This sequence joins TRBV5-1 and TRBJ2-7, with TRBD1 as a possible D gene (7 bases). V was shortened by 5 bases and J by 2 bases, with 20 bases between the two germline ends. Germline V gene sequence: CDR1 SGHRS, CDR2 YFSETQ. The CDR3 is 16 residues long. The CDR3 loop reads CASREGQTQAPYEQYF. The CDR3, as DNA: TGCGCCAGCAGGGAGGGACAGACTCAAGCTCCCTACGAGCAGTACTTC.

The chain links TRBV6-4 to TRBJ2-3, with 7 nucleotides matching TRBD2. Trimming at V came to 3 bases and at J to 7 bases, leaving 10 bases not matched to a gene. Looked up from germline, CDR1 is MRHNA and CDR2 is SNTAGT. This CDR3 spans 15 amino acids. This CDR3 reads CASSEQAGVGNTQYF. In nucleotides, the CDR3 is TGTGCCAGCAGTGAGCAGGCGGGAGTGGGAAATACGCAGTATTTT.

The sample holds many counts of this clone. The J gene is TRBJ2-1, the V gene TRBV19; perhaps D is TRBD1 or TRBD2 (5 bases each). The V end lost 3 bases, the J end lost 4 bases, and 10 bases lay between the germline ends. The CDR3 sequence is 14 residues long. Germline assignment: CDR1 LNHDA and CDR2 SQIVND (reference sequence). The CDR3 sequence: CASSMRGSYNEQFF. CDR3 nucleotide sequence: TGTGCCAGTAGTATGAGGGGATCTTACAATGAGCAGTTCTTC.

The V and J genes are TRBV5-4 and TRBJ2-7, with D maybe TRBD1 (6 bases). Germline values: CDR1 SGHNT, CDR2 YYREEE (reference sequence). V was pared by 4 bases and J by 3 bases, with 11 bases between. This CDR3 has 13 residues. The CDR3 loop is CASSLRGGYEQYF. CDR3 coding DNA: TGTGCCAGCAGCCTCCGAGGGGGCTACGAGCAGTACTTC.

The chain employs TRBV19 and TRBJ2-7; the match to TRBD1 covers 11 bases. The CDR3 has 14 amino acids. The germline V gene has CDR1 LNHDA and CDR2 SQIVND (reference sequence). With 7 bases clipped from V and 2 bases from J, the junction kept 4 bases outside the gene matches. CDR3: CASTPGQGAYEQYF. The CDR3 DNA is TGTGCCAGTACCCCGGGACAGGGGGCCTACGAGCAGTACTTC.

The gene calls are TRBV13 and TRBJ2-7, with 7 bases aligning to TRBD1. Trimming cost V 5 bases and J 3 bases; bases outside gene matches: 7. The germline gives CDR1 PRHDT, CDR2 FYEKMQ (reference sequence). This CDR3 has 14 amino acids. The CDR3 protein is CASSLGTEDYEQYF. The CDR3 nucleotides read TGTGCCAGCAGCCTCGGGACAGAAGACTACGAGCAGTACTTC.

The chain is built from TRBV4-1 and TRBJ1-1; D remains ambiguous. The germline CDR1 and CDR2 sequences are MGHRA and YSYEKL. V lost 5 bases, J lost 1 base, and 8 bases lay in between. The CDR3 is 13 amino acids. This CDR3 is CASSARSNTEAFF. In nucleotides, the CDR3 is TGCGCCAGCAGCGCCAGGTCGAACACTGAAGCTTTCTTT.

This chain connects TRBV6-1 to TRBJ2-7; 9 nucleotides line up with TRBD1. V lost 5 bases and J lost 5; bases outside the gene matches: 7. The CDR3 runs 14 residues. Germline CDR1 MNHNS, CDR2 SASEGT. CDR3 protein: CASSSPGQGNEQYF. CDR3 DNA sequence: TGTGCCAGCAGTTCCCCGGGACAGGGTAACGAGCAGTACTTC.

The genes are TRBV4-1 and TRBJ1-2; TRBD1 is a possible D gene (6 bases). The CDR3 contains 14 residues. The germline V gene has CDR1 MGHRA and CDR2 YSYEKL. V lost 1 base, J lost 12 bases, and 18 bases lay in between. In DNA form, the CDR3 reads TGCGCCAGCAGCCAAGTCGAGGGCAGCTACAGGGACACCTTC. This translates into CASSQVEGSYRDTF.

This chain joins TRBV5-6 and TRBJ1-1; unclear D gene. V dropped 0 bases and J dropped 1 base, with 4 bases sitting between them. This CDR3 region has 13 residues. Germline V gene sequence: CDR1 SGHDT, CDR2 YYEEEE. The CDR3 sequence is CASSLGGNTEAFF. In nucleotides, the CDR3 is TGTGCCAGCAGCTTGGGGGGGAACACTGAAGCTTTCTTT.

This clone was counted between two and nine times. The rearrangement links TRBV27 to TRBJ2-1; D is ambiguous. Trimming removed 2 bases at V and 8 bases at J, with 16 bases between. The CDR3 sequence is 15 residues long. Per the germline V gene, CDR1 is MNHEY and CDR2 is SMNVEV (reference sequence). The DNA for the CDR3 is TGTGCCAGCAGTTTAGTTACGGACCTACCGTATGAGCAGTTCTTC. The encoded protein is CASSLVTDLPYEQFF.

The chain carries TRBV6-5 and TRBJ1-1, with D perhaps matching TRBD1 (5 bases). The CDR3 is 15 residues long. Germline V gene data show CDR1 as MNHEY and CDR2 as SVGAGI. V was shortened by 6 bases and J by 3 bases, with 17 bases between the two germline ends. CDR3 residues: CASSHRWGGDTEAFF. CDR3 bases: TGTGCCAGCAGCCACAGGTGGGGGGGGGACACTGAAGCTTTCTTT.

This clone was seen a few times. The gene calls are TRBV4-1 and TRBJ1-2, with 7 bases fitting TRBD1. Germline V lookup: CDR1 MGHRA, CDR2 YSYEKL. This CDR3 is 16 amino acids long. The V gene end was trimmed by 2 bases and the J gene end by 0 bases; junction bases not matched to a gene: 6. CDR3 amino acids: CASSQLGQATNYGYTF. In nucleotides, the CDR3 is TGCGCCAGCAGCCAACTTGGACAGGCTACTAACTATGGCTACACCTTC.

The rearrangement uses TRBV9 and TRBJ2-7, with 11 positions matching TRBD2. V shed 3 bases, J shed 2 bases, and the junction held 16 bases outside the gene matches. Per germline, CDR1 SGDLS and CDR2 YYNGEE. The CDR3 is made up of 19 amino acids. DNA of the CDR3: TGTGCCAGCAGCGCCGACGTCCCGGGACTAGCGGCACTCACCTACGAGCAGTACTTC. The encoded protein is CASSADVPGLAALTYEQYF.

The chain uses TRBV4-2 and TRBJ2-7; D perhaps matches TRBD2 (5 bases). The CDR3 has 12 amino acids. Trimming removed 5 bases at V and 4 bases at J, with 9 bases between. CDR1 and CDR2 (germline): LGHNA, YNFKEQ. The CDR3 nucleotides are TGTGCCAGCAGCTCATCGGGGTACGAGCAGTACTTC. It codes for CASSSSGYEQYF.

The chain recombines TRBV19 with TRBJ2-1; a possible D gene is TRBD2 (6 bases). CDR1 and CDR2 (germline): LNHDA, SQIVND (reference sequence). The V end lost 3 bases, the J end lost 13 bases, and 10 bases lay between the germline ends. This CDR3 is built from 11 residues. The CDR3: CASSIGAGQFF. The CDR3 DNA is TGTGCCAGTAGTATCGGCGCGGGACAGTTCTTC. Based on the CDR3 plus reference TRBV19 and TRBJ2-1, the full variable domain is DGGITQSPKYLFRKEGQNVTLSCEQNLNHDAMYWYRQDPGQGLRLIYYSQIVNDFQKGDIAEGYSVSREKKESFPLTVTSAQKNPTAFYLCASSIGAGQFFGPGTRLTVL.

The chain couples TRBV18 to TRBJ2-7; no reliable D call. The length of the CDR3 is 11 residues. The V end was cut by 2 bases, the J end by 3 bases, with 2 bases between. Germline lookup yields CDR1 KGHSH and CDR2 LQKENI. Here the CDR3 DNA reads TGTGCCAGCTCACCAGGCTACGAGCAGTACTTC. Protein sequence: CASSPGYEQYF.

The chain combines TRBV7-9 with TRBJ1-3; D is undetermined. The CDR3 contains 16 residues. The V gene lost 7 bases and the J gene lost 0 bases, with 16 bases spanning the gap. Germline V lookup: CDR1 SEHNR, CDR2 FQNEAQ (reference sequence). This CDR3 reads CASTFTQFPSGNTIYF. The DNA of the CDR3 is TGTGCCAGCACCTTCACCCAGTTTCCCTCTGGAAACACCATATATTTT.

This clone has only a few counts. The V call is TRBV6-5, the J call TRBJ2-7; 7 bases fit TRBD2. Germline lookup yields CDR1 MNHEY and CDR2 SVGAGI. Losses at the gene ends were 0 bases for V and 2 bases for J; bases not matched to a gene: 4. The CDR3 runs 15 residues. CDR3 sequence reads: CASSYSLADTYEQYF. CDR3 DNA: TGTGCCAGCAGTTACTCTCTAGCGGATACCTACGAGCAGTACTTC.

The V gene is TRBV5-8, the J gene TRBJ1-1, with D unresolved. This CDR3 comprises 12 residues. V was trimmed by 0 bases and J by 7 bases, leaving 7 bases between them. Germline V CDR1 and CDR2: SGHTS, YDEGEE. In DNA, the CDR3 is TGTGCCAGCAGCTTGGTACAGAGTGAAGCTTTCTTT. This translates into CASSLVQSEAFF.

The J gene is TRBJ2-7, the V gene TRBV5-5; a weak D match, TRBD1 (6 bases). V lost 1 base and J lost 2, with 13 bases in between. The CDR3 runs to 15 residues. Germline V gives CDR1 SGHKS, CDR2 YYEKEE (reference sequence). The CDR3 sequence: CASSLYPGDTYEQYF. The CDR3 region has the DNA TGTGCCAGCAGCTTGTACCCAGGGGACACCTACGAGCAGTACTTC.

The table lists this clone with a few counts. The V and J genes are TRBV7-9 and TRBJ1-4; D ambiguous. Germline V gene data show CDR1 as SEHNR and CDR2 as FQNEAQ (reference sequence). V was shortened by 8 bases and J by 4 bases, with 5 bases between the two germline ends. The length of the CDR3 is 11 residues. The CDR3 sequence is CASRINEKLFF. The CDR3, as DNA: TGTGCCAGCCGGATTAATGAAAAACTGTTTTTT. Together with reference TRBV7-9 and TRBJ1-4, the CDR3 gives the full variable domain: DTGVSQNPRHKITKRGQNVTFRCDPISEHNRLYWYRQTLGQGPEFLTYFQNEAQLEKSRLLSDRFSAERPKGSFSTLEIQRTEQGDSAMYLCASRINEKLFFGSGTQLSVL.